Below are 16 T cell receptor beta chains sequenced from a single sample in a study of blood T cells in healthy people across ages. Combining a sample-barcoded 5' primer with a J-beta primer mix, a second PCR ran for roughly 6 to 12 cycles. TCRdb reprocessed the 5' RACE reads via MiXCR and lists one record per CDR3 protein. The data show roughly 700,000 distinct CDR3 sequences, around 25% seen once. This sample was also put to use in a study of T cells of mothers and their children.

The source material was blood. These receptor sequences come from a boy aged 5-17 years in good health.

This clonotype was observed a few times. The gene calls are TRBV6-5 and TRBJ2-7; D possibly corresponds to TRBD2 (6 bases). This CDR3 is built from 14 residues. Trimming took off 2 bases at V and 9 bases at J, with 17 bases between the two ends. CDR1 is MNHEY and CDR2 is SVGAGI in the germline V gene. The CDR3 reads CASSYVRDPPWQYF. As DNA, the CDR3 is TGTGCCAGCAGTTACGTGCGGGACCCCCCGTGGCAGTACTTC.

This clonotype was picked up one time. V gene TRBV20-1 combines with J gene TRBJ2-5; 9 bases align to TRBD2. The CDR3 spans 13 residues. Germline trimming cut 3 bases from V and 3 bases from J; bases unmatched to any gene: 2. Per the germline V gene, CDR1 is DFQATT and CDR2 is SNEGSKA (reference sequence). For the CDR3, the DNA is TGCAGTGCTAGGTCTAGCGGGAAAGAGACCCAGTACTTC. It specifies CSARSSGKETQYF.

This clonotype has more than one count but fewer than ten. The chain uses TRBV7-2 and TRBJ2-5, with a tentative D call TRBD1 (6 bases). The germline gives CDR1 SGHTA, CDR2 FQGNSA. CDR3 size: 14 residues. Trimming cost V 11 bases and J 2 bases, with 18 bases left between them. The chain's CDR3 is CASSQAGAQETQYF. In DNA form, the CDR3 reads TGTGCCTCGTCCCAAGCAGGGGCGCAAGAGACCCAGTACTTC.

This clonotype was seen a single time. The chain recombines TRBV7-9 with TRBJ2-3; 9 bases match TRBD2. The germline CDR1 and CDR2 sequences are SEHNR and FQNEAQ (reference sequence). The junction had 11 bases not matched to a gene; V was cut back by 5 bases and J by 2 bases. This CDR3 spans 17 amino acids. The CDR3 DNA reads as TGTGCCAGCAGCCCAAACCCGACTAGCGGAATCACAGATACGCAGTATTTT. It yields the protein CASSPNPTSGITDTQYF.

This CDR3 is CASSIEGGSNTGELFF. The CDR3 region has the DNA TGTGCCAGTAGTATAGAAGGAGGATCGAACACCGGGGAGCTGTTTTTT. The V gene is TRBV19, the J gene TRBJ2-2; perhaps TRBD2 as D (5 bases). This CDR3 comprises 16 residues. The V end was cut by 0 bases, the J end by 0 bases, with 8 bases between. Germline V lookup: CDR1 LNHDA, CDR2 SQIVND (reference sequence).

The V gene is TRBV28, the J gene TRBJ2-2; D call uncertain. The germline V gene has CDR1 MDHEN and CDR2 SYDVKM. The CDR3 runs to 15 residues. The V gene lost 3 bases and the J gene lost 1 base, with 9 bases spanning the gap. The CDR3 DNA reads TGTGCCAGCAGTTTTCTGGCGGAGAACACCGGGGAGCTGTTTTTT. Amino acids: CASSFLAENTGELFF.

The chain recombines TRBV5-1 with TRBJ2-3, with D perhaps matching TRBD1 (5 bases). The CDR3 has 15 residues. The ends were cut back, 1 base at V and 1 base at J, with 10 bases in the middle. CDR1 is SGHRS and CDR2 is YFSETQ in the germline V gene. The DNA for the CDR3 is TGCGCCAGCAGCTTGTGGACACGCCGCACAGATACGCAGTATTTT. The encoded protein is CASSLWTRRTDTQYF.

The chain couples TRBV27 to TRBJ2-2; 7 bases line up with TRBD1. The V gene end was trimmed by 7 bases and the J gene end by 6 bases; junction bases not matched to a gene: 5. The CDR3 extends over 13 amino acids. From germline, CDR1 is MNHEY and CDR2 SMNVEV (reference sequence). The CDR3 nucleotides read TGTGCCAGCACAGGGGGTGCGGCCGGGGAGCTGTTTTTT. Translation: CASTGGAAGELFF.

CDR3 loop: CASSLAGPADNEQFF. In DNA, the CDR3 is TGCGCCAGCAGCCTTGCGGGGCCGGCGGACAATGAGCAGTTCTTC. The rearrangement uses TRBV5-1 and TRBJ2-1; D may be TRBD2 (6 bases). Germline CDR1 and CDR2: SGHRS and YFSETQ. Trimming stripped 4 bases from V and 5 bases from J, with 16 bases between. CDR3 size: 15 residues.

This chain uses TRBV7-9 with TRBJ1-1, with D uncertain. There are 16 residues in the CDR3. The V and J ends lost 5 bases and 1 base respectively, with 17 bases between them. Per the germline V gene, CDR1 is SEHNR and CDR2 is FQNEAQ (reference sequence). This CDR3 is CASSPQGWLGNTEAFF. The CDR3 DNA is TGTGCCAGCAGCCCACAAGGATGGCTCGGGAACACTGAAGCTTTCTTT.

V gene TRBV20-1 combines with J gene TRBJ1-1, with a weak D call TRBD1 (6 bases). V gave up 6 bases and J gave up 4 bases, with 18 bases separating them. From germline, CDR1 is DFQATT and CDR2 SNEGSKA (reference sequence). The CDR3 contains 14 residues. The CDR3 DNA is TGCAGTGCCCAGGGTCGGGGGCTGGGCACTGAAGCTTTCTTT. As protein: CSAQGRGLGTEAFF.

V gene TRBV6-4 combines with J gene TRBJ2-1; tentatively, D is TRBD1 or TRBD2 (5 bases each). Trimming shortened V by 5 bases and J by 9 bases, and 23 bases separated the two germline ends. Germline V gene sequence: CDR1 MRHNA, CDR2 SNTAGT. The CDR3 length is 16 residues. The CDR3 sequence: CASSPLPGPRRSEQFF. The CDR3 nucleotides are TGTGCCAGCAGTCCCCTACCGGGACCCCGAAGGAGTGAGCAGTTCTTC.

The chain carries TRBV14 and TRBJ1-2, with unresolved D. The V and J ends lost 0 bases and 0 bases respectively, with 8 bases between them. The germline gives CDR1 SGHDN, CDR2 FVKESK. The CDR3 sequence is 15 residues long. This chain's CDR3 is CASSQDSGSNYGYTF. In nucleotides, the CDR3 is TGTGCCAGCAGCCAAGATTCCGGGTCTAACTATGGCTACACCTTC. The variable domain in full, completed from reference TRBV14 and TRBJ1-2, reads EAGVTQFPSHSVIEKGQTVTLRCDPISGHDNLYWYRRVMGKEIKFLLHFVKESKQDESGMPNNRFLAERTGGTYSTLKVQPAELEDSGVYFCASSQDSGSNYGYTFGSGTRLTVV.

The table lists this clonotype with a few counts. This CDR3 is CASSQSGYQETQYF. The CDR3, as DNA: TGCGCCAGCAGTCAATCCGGCTACCAAGAGACCCAGTACTTC. The chain has TRBV5-1 and TRBJ2-5; unclear D gene. Germline lookup yields CDR1 SGHRS and CDR2 YFSETQ. The CDR3 is 14 amino acids. The V gene lost 5 bases and the J gene lost 0 bases, with 11 bases spanning the gap. The whole variable domain, remainder taken from reference TRBV5-1 and TRBJ2-5, is KAGVTQTPRYLIKTRGQQVTLSCSPISGHRSVSWYQQTPGQGLQFLFEYFSETQRNKGNFPGRFSGRQFSNSRSEMNVSTLELGDSALYLCASSQSGYQETQYFGPGTRLLVL.

This clonotype has only a few counts. The chain is built from TRBV5-1 and TRBJ1-4; D ambiguous. The CDR3 contains 16 residues. Trimming left V 2 bases short and J 0 bases short, with 11 bases between. In germline, CDR1 is SGHRS, CDR2 YFSETQ. In DNA form, the CDR3 reads TGCGCCAGCAGCTTAACGGGGATTGCAACTAATGAAAAACTGTTTTTT. It encodes CASSLTGIATNEKLFF.

This clonotype was found a few times. The rearrangement joins TRBV5-1 to TRBJ2-5; unclear D gene. The assigned J gene may be wrong: the sequence end matches TRBJ2-7 better. The CDR3 consists of 15 residues. CDR1 SGHRS and CDR2 YFSETQ come from the germline V gene. CDR3 sequence reads: CASSLARRGDYEQYF. The DNA for the CDR3 is TGCGCCAGCAGCTTGGCCCGTCGTGGGGACTACGAGCAGTACTTC.